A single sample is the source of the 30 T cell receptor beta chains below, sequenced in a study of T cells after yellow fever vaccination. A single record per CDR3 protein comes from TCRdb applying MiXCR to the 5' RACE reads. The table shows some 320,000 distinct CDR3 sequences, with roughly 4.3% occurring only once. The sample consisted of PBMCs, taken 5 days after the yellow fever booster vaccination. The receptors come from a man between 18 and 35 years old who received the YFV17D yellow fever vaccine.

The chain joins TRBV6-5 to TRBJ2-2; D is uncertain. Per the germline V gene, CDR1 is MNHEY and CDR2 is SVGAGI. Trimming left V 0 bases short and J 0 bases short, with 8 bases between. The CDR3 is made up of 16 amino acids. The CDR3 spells CASSYSGRPNTGELFF. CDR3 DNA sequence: TGTGCCAGCAGTTACTCGGGCAGACCGAACACCGGGGAGCTGTTTTTT.

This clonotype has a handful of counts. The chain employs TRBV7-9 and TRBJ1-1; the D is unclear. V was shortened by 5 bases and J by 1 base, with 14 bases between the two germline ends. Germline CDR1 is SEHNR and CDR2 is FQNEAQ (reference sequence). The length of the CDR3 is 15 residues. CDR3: CASSLDRLPNTEAFF. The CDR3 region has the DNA TGTGCCAGCAGCCTCGACCGACTACCGAACACTGAAGCTTTCTTT.

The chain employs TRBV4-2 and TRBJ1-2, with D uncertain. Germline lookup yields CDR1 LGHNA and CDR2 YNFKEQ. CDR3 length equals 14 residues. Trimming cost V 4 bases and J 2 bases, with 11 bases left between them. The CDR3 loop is CASSPRELNYGYTF. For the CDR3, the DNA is TGTGCCAGCAGCCCCCGGGAGTTGAACTATGGCTACACCTTC.

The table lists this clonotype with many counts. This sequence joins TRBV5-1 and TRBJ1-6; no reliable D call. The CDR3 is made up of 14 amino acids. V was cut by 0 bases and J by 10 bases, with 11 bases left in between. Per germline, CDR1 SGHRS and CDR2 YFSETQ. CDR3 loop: CASSLEQPGSPLHF. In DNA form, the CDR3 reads TGCGCCAGCAGCTTGGAACAGCCCGGATCACCCCTCCACTTT.

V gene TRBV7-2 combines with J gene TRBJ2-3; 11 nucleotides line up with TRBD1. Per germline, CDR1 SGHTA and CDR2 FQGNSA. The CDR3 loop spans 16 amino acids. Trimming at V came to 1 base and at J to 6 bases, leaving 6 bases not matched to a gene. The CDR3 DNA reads TGTGCCAGCAGCTTAGTCCGGACAGGGGGCTTTGATACGCAGTATTTT. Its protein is CASSLVRTGGFDTQYF.

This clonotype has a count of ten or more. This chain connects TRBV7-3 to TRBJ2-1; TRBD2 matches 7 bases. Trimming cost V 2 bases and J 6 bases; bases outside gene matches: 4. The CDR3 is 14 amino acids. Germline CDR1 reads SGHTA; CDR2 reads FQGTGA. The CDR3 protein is CASSLLAASNEQFF. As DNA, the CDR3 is TGTGCCAGCAGCTTACTAGCGGCGAGCAATGAGCAGTTCTTC.

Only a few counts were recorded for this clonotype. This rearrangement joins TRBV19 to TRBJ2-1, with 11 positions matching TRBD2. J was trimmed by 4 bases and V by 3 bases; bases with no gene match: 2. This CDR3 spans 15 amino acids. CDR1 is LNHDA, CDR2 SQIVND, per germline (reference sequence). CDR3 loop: CASSISGGVYNEQFF. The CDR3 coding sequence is TGTGCCAGTAGTATTAGCGGGGGGGTTTACAATGAGCAGTTCTTC. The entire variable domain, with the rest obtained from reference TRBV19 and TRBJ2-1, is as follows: DGGITQSPKYLFRKEGQNVTLSCEQNLNHDAMYWYRQDPGQGLRLIYYSQIVNDFQKGDIAEGYSVSREKKESFPLTVTSAQKNPTAFYLCASSISGGVYNEQFFGPGTRLTVL.

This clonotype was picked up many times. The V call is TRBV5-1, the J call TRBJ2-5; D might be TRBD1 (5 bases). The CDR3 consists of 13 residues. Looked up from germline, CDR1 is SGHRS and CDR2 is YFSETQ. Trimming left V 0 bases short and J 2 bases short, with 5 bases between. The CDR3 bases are TGCGCCAGCAGCTTGGACAGGCAAGAGACCCAGTACTTC. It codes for CASSLDRQETQYF.

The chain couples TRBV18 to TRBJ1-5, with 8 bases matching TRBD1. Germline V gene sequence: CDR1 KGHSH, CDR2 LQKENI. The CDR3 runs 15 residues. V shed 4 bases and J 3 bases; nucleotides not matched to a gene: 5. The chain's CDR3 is CASSRGQGANQPQHF. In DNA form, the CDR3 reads TGTGCCAGCTCACGAGGACAGGGAGCCAATCAGCCCCAGCATTTT.

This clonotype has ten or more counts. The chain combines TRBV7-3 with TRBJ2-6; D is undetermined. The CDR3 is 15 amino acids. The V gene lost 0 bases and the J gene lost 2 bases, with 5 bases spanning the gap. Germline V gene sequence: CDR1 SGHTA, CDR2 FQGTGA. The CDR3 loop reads CASSLTFAGANVLTF. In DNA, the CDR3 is TGTGCCAGCAGCTTAACTTTCGCTGGGGCCAACGTCCTGACTTTC.

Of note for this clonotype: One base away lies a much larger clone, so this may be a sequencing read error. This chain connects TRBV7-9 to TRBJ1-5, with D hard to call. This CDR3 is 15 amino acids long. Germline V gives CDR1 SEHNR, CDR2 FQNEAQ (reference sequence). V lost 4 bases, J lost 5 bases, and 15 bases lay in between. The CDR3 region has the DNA TGTGCCAGCAGCTCGTCCAGAAGAAGCTATCAGCCCCAGCATTTT. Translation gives CASSSSRRSYQPQHF.

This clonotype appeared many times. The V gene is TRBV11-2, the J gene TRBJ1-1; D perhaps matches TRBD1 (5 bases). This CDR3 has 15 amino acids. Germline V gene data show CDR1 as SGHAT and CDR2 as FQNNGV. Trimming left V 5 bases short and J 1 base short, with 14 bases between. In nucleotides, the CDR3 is TGTGCCAGCAGCGCGCGACAGACTCAGAACACTGAAGCTTTCTTT. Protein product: CASSARQTQNTEAFF. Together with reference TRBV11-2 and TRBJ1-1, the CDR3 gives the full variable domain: EAGVAQSPRYKIIEKRQSVAFWCNPISGHATLYWYQQILGQGPKLLIQFQNNGVVDDSQLPKDRFSAERLKGVDSTLKIQPAKLEDSAVYLCASSARQTQNTEAFFGQGTRLTVV.

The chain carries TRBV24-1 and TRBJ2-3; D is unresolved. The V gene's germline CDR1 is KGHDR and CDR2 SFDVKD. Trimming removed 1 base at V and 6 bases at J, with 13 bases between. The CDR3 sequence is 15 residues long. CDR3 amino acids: CATSDFRSLYDTQYF. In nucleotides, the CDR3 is TGTGCCACCAGTGATTTTCGGTCTCTCTATGATACGCAGTATTTT.

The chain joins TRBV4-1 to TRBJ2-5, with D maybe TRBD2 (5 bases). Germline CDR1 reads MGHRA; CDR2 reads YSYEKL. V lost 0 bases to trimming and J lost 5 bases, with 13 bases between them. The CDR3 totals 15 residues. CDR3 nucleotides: TGCGCCAGCAGCCAAGAGATAGCGTATCGGGAGACCCAGTACTTC. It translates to CASSQEIAYRETQYF.

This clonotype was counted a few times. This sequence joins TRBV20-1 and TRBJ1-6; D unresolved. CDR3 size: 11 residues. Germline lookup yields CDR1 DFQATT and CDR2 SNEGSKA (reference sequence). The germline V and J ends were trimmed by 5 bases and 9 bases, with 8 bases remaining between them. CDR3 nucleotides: TGCAGTGCTGGACGAGGTTCACCCCTCCACTTT. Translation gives CSAGRGSPLHF.

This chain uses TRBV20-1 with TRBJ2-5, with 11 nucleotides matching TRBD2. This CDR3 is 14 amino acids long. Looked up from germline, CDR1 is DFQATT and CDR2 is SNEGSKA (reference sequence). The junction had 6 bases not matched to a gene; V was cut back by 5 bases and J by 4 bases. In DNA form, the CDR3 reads TGCAGTGCTGATAGCGGGGGGGCAGGAGAGACCCAGTACTTC. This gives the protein CSADSGGAGETQYF.

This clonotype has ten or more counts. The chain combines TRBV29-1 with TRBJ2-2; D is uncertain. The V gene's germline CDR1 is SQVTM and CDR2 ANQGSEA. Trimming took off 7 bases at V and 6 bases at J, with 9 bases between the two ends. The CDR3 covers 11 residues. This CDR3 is CSGRRSGELFF. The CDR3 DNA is TGCAGCGGCCGCAGATCCGGGGAGCTGTTTTTT.

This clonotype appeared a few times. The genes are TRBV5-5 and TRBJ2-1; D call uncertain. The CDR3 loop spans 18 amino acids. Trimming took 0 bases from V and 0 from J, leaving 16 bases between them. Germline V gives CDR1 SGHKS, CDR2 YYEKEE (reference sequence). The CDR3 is CASSLALGLFGSYNEQFF. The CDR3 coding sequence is TGTGCCAGCAGCTTGGCCTTAGGTTTATTCGGCTCCTACAATGAGCAGTTCTTC.

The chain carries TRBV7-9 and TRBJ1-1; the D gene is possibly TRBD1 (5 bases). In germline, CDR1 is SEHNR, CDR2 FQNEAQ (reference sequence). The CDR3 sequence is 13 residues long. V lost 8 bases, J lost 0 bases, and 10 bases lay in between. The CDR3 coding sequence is TGTGCCAGCGCCACAGGTATGAACACTGAAGCTTTCTTT. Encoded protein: CASATGMNTEAFF.

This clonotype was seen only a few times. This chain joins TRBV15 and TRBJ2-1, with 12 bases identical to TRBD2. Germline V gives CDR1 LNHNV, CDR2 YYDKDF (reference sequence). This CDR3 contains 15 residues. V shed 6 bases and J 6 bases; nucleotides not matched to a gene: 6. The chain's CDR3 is CATSTLAGGGNEQFF. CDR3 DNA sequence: TGTGCCACCAGTACGCTAGCGGGGGGGGGCAATGAGCAGTTCTTC.

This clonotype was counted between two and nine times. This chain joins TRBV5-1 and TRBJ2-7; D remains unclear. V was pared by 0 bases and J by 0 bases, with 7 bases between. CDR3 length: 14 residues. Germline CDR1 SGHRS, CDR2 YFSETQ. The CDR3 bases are TGCGCCAGCAGCTTGGACGGACCCTCCTACGAGCAGTACTTC. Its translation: CASSLDGPSYEQYF.

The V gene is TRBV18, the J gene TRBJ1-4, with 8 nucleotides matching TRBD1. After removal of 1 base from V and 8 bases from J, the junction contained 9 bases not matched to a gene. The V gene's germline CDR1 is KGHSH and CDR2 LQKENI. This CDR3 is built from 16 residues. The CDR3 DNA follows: TGTGCCAGCTCACCACGAATTTCAGGGGGCGGGGAAAAACTGTTTTTT. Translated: CASSPRISGGGEKLFF.

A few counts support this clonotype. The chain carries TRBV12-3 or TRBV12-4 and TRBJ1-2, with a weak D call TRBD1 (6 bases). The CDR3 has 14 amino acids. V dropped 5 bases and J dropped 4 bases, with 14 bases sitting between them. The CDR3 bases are TGTGCCAGCAGTCTGGGGGCCTTTGGCTATGGCTACACCTTC. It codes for CASSLGAFGYGYTF.

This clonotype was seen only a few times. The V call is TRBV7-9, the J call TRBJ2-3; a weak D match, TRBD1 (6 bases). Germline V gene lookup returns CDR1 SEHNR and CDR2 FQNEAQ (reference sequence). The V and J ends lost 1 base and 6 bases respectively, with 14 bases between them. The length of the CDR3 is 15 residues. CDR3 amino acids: CASSLGVGAWDTQYF. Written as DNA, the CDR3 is TGTGCCAGCAGCTTAGGTGTGGGGGCATGGGATACGCAGTATTTT.

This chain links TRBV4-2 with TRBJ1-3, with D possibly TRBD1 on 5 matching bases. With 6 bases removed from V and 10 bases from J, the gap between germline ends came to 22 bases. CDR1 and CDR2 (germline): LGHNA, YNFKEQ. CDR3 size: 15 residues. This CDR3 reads CASSPGRERLATIYF. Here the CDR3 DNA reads TGTGCCAGCAGTCCAGGCAGGGAACGGCTAGCGACCATATATTTT.

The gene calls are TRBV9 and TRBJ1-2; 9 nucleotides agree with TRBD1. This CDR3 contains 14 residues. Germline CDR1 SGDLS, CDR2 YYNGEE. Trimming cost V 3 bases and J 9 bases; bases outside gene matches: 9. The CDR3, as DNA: TGTGCCAGCAGCGCATCCGGGACAGGGAATCGCTACACCTTC. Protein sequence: CASSASGTGNRYTF.

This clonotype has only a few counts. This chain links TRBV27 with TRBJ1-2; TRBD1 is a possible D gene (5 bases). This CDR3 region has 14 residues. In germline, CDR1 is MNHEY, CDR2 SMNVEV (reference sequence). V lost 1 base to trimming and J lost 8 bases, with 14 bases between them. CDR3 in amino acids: CASSLYYEGKGYTF. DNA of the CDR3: TGTGCCAGCAGTTTATATTACGAGGGGAAGGGCTACACCTTC.

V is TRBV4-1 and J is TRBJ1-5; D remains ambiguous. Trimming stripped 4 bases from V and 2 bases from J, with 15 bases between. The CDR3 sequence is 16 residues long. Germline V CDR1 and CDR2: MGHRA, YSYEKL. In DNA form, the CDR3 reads TGCGCCAGCAGCCCCATTGGGCAAGCGCGCAATCAGCCCCAGCATTTT. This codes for CASSPIGQARNQPQHF.

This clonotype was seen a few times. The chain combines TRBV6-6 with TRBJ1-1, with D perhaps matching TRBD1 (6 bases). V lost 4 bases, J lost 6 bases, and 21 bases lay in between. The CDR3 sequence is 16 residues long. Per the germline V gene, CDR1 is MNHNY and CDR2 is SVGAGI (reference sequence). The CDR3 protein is CASSSIIGGGRAEAFF. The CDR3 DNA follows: TGTGCCAGCAGTTCCATAATAGGGGGGGGTCGTGCTGAAGCTTTCTTT.

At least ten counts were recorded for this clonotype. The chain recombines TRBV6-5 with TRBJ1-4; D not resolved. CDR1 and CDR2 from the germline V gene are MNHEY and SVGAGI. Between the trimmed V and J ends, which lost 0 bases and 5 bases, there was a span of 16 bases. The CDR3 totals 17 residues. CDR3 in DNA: TGTGCCAGCAGTTACTCGAAAATTCCTGGGTCGAATGAAAAACTGTTTTTT. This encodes CASSYSKIPGSNEKLFF.